This T cell receptor (beta chain) comes out of a study of human T cells and chemical hapten exposure (dated by TCRdb to about 2021). About the study as a whole: For sensitization, 2% DPC in acetone was applied to a roughly 2 cm by roughly 2 cm area of upper inner arm skin. Blood samples were taken from patients before sensitization (week 0) and then at 2, 6 and about 24 weeks after DPC sensitization. Throughout the study period of roughly 24 weeks, patients also received therapeutic DPC doses to the scalp every week. The mostly female patient cohort included alopecia areata with under or over 50% scalp involvement, alopecia totalis and alopecia universalis. Patch testing on the upper back used Finn chambers containing 0.01% DPC, with scoring done after 6 days according to International Contact Dermatitis Research Group standards. Blood for TCR sequencing was provided by twenty-nine alopecia patients at one to four time points (pre-sensitization, 2, 6 and 24 weeks). The libraries were sequenced as a pool, and the TCR yield per sample differed mostly because of small variations in library volumes within the pool. In alopecia patients, the study followed how the peripheral blood TCR repertoire changed in vivo over primary and secondary sensitization to diphenylcyclopropenone (DPC), a hapten.

This clonotype was counted many times. What antigen it recognizes has not been identified. The record has no base qualities; no much larger clone is one base away. What this sample's time point label stands for: pre-sensitization, week 0. The intended sense of this specimen's treatment or condition label: therapeutic diphenylcyclopropenone sensitization with weekly scalp DPC. Blood at each patch-test visit was drawn before the patch test was applied. Patients were eligible if aged 18 to 70, diagnosed with alopecia and judged suitable for DPC therapy, and pregnant patients were excluded. Total RNA was extracted from unfractionated whole blood that had been collected in Tempus Blood RNA tubes. Libraries came from RACE. TCRdb shows the sequencer as NextSeq 500. Library preparation attached unique molecular identifiers to individual cDNA molecules for quantitative, reproducible TCR counting. Both TCR alpha and TCR beta chains were sequenced from each blood RNA sample. As for the original processing: A median of roughly 99,000 TCRs per sample was observed, with a range of roughly 23,224 to 750,000. V, J and CDR3 annotation of the TCR reads was performed with the Decombinator software suite. For PS versus PT1 abundance plots, all samples were subsampled to the same number of TCRs (28,000). Expanded TCRs were defined as absent before sensitization and observed at least eight times at the 2-week time point. The public sequencing data were trimmed at Q25 with fastp and processed into clonotypes with MiXCR by TCRdb, which kept only in-frame beta chains. Each CDR3 protein appears once, grouped with its most common genes and DNA. TCRdb, not the authors, supplied the V and J calls. This sample lists fewer than 150,000 distinct CDR3 sequences; 13% were detected once. Around 2.8% of the sample rests with the top ten.

The paper as a whole reports these results and caveats: All patients had alopecia, a presumed autoimmune disease, so their immune response might differ from that of healthy individuals. A positive correlation was found between the number of PT1 expanded TCRs and patch test score, with significance reached at thresholds 8, 16 and 32 but not 4. No change with DPC sensitization was found in the number of TCRs above 1 in 1000 frequency, and no evidence of global repertoire structure alterations was found. Repeated subsampling changed both the strength of the expansion versus patch-test correlation and the threshold at which the correlation became significant. Significantly more large CDR3 similarity clusters were formed by expanded TCRs than by pre-sensitization or healthy control sets, consistent with antigen-driven responses.

The receptor was derived from a woman in her late teens or twenties with alopecia areata. Some clones in this sample may be carry-over from other donors' samples. The sequenced sample was whole blood, obtained in connection with sensitization to the hapten diphenylcyclopropenone (DPC).

The CDR3 region: CASSQWGQGTEAFF. The sequenced DNA: TGTGCCAGCAGCCAATGGGGACAGGGAACTGAAGCTTTCTTT. The sequence links TRBV14 to TRBJ1-1; 9 nucleotides in the junction match TRBD1. The germline V gene sets CDR1 to SGHDN and CDR2 to FVKESK. Counted from cysteine to phenylalanine, this CDR3 has 14 amino acids. Of the read, only the CDR3 DNA is kept; its 42 bases are in frame from base 1. Here V drops 2 bases and J drops 5 bases, and the junction holds 3 bases not matched to any gene.